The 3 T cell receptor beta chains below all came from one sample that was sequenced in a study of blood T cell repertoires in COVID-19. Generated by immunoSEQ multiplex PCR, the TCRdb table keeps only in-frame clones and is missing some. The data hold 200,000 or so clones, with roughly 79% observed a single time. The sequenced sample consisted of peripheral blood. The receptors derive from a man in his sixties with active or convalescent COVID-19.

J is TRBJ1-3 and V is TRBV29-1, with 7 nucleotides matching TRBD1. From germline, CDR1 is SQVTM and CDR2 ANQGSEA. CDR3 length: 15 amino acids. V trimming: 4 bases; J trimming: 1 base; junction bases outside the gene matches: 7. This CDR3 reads CSVARQGGSGNTIYF. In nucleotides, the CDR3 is TGCAGCGTTGCGAGACAGGGAGGATCTGGAAACACCATATATTTT.

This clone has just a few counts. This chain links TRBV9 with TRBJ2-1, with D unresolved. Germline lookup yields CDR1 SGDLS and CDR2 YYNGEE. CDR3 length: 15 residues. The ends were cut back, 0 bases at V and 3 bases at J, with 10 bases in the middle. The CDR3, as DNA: TGTGCCAGCAGCGTAGGAGGCTCTTTCTACAATGAGCAGTTCTTC. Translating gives CASSVGGSFYNEQFF.

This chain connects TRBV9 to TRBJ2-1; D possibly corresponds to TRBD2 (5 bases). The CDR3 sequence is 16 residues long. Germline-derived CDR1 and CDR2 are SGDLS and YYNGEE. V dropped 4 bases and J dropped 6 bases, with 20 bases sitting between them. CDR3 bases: TGTGCCAGCAGCACCCGGAGTACTAGTCAGTCCAATGAGCAGTTCTTC. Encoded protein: CASSTRSTSQSNEQFF.